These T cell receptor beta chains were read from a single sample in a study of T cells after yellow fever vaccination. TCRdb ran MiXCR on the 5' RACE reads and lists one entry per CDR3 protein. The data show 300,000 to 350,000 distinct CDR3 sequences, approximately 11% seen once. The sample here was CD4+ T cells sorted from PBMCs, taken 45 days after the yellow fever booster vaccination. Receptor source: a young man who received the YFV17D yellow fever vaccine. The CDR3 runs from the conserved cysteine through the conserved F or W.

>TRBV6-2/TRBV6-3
CASRRQGADNQPQHF
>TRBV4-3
CASSQEWGYGYTF
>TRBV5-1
CASSRMMSSSYNEQFF
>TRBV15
CATSSSPHGARNEKLFF
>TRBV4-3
CASSPRQQRGYGYTF
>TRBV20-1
CSARDLRGDQETQYF
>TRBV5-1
CASSRGLAPDGYGYTF
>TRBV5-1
CASTPRDRGSEQFF
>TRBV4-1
CASSHRDSEERSSYEQYF
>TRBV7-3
CASSLTSGANTGELFF
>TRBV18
CASSPTTWETQYF
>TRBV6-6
CASSSPGGGDEKLFF